The subject of this entry is one T cell receptor beta chain. The repertoire was sequenced with immunoSEQ multiplex PCR; TCRdb's copy has only in-frame clones and lacks some. The sample has about 140,000 clones, 75% to 95% seen once. Trimming removed 2 bases at V and 2 bases at J, with 9 bases between. This CDR3 comprises 14 residues. Germline assignment: CDR1 SGHKS and CDR2 YYEKEE (reference sequence). The source of the sample is a study of control samples from healthy donors and cancer patients. The TCR was taken from a man between 18 and 35 years old in good health. The sample was blood. The V call is TRBV5-5, the J call TRBJ2-3; D is ambiguous. CDR3 nucleotides: TGTGCCAGCAGCTTAGTAGGAACCACAGATACGCAGTATTTT. It codes for CASSLVGTTDTQYF.